A selection of T cell receptor beta chains follows, all from one sample in a study of T cell responses to AZD1222 COVID-19 vaccine. Sequencing was performed with immunoSEQ multiplex PCR; in TCRdb, only in-frame clones are kept and a portion is missing. The table records over 75,000 clones, roughly nine tenths of them present only once. The sequenced sample was peripheral blood, obtained on day 0 of AZD1222 vaccination. All receptors come from an adult in good health. Each CDR3 is given with its conserved first and last residue. The order of the fields is D gene, clone size, V gene, CDR3 length, J gene, CDR3 protein, CDR3 DNA. The D gene is left open where the match is weak. Part of the rows lack a size; the others show once, few, many or a class for expanded clones.

NA	NA	TRBV5-1	13	TRBJ1-4	CASSVDGPGKLFF	TGCGCCAGCAGCGTGGACGGACCAGGGAAACTGTTTTTT
NA	NA	TRBV5-1	16	TRBJ2-2	CASSLGLRSNTGELFF	TGCGCCAGCAGCTTGGGACTGCGATCGAACACCGGGGAGCTGTTTTTT
TRBD2	NA	TRBV6-5	15	TRBJ2-2	CASKSGRANTGELFF	TGTGCCAGCAAGAGCGGGAGGGCCAACACCGGGGAGCTGTTTTTT
TRBD1	NA	TRBV9	15	TRBJ1-4	CASSVGGTGAEKLFF	TGTGCCAGCAGCGTAGGAGGGACAGGGGCTGAAAAACTGTTTTTT
NA	NA	TRBV6-2/TRBV6-3	11	TRBJ1-1	CASSYSPGAFF	TGTGCCAGCAGTTACTCCCCCGGAGCTTTCTTT
TRBD2	NA	TRBV3-1/TRBV3-2	15	TRBJ2-1	CASSQVAGGVDEQFF	TGTGCCAGCAGCCAAGTAGCGGGAGGTGTCGATGAGCAGTTCTTC
NA	once	TRBV5-6	14	TRBJ1-5	CASSPGTIGQPQHF	TGTGCCAGCAGCCCGGGGACGATCGGGCAGCCCCAGCATTTT
NA	NA	TRBV3-1/TRBV3-2	15	TRBJ2-1	CASSLLGSSYNEQFF	TGTGCCAGCAGCCTGCTGGGTAGCTCCTACAATGAGCAGTTCTTC
NA	NA	TRBV12-3/TRBV12-4	12	TRBJ1-5	CASRDSNQPQHF	TGTGCCAGCAGGGACAGCAATCAGCCCCAGCATTTT
TRBD2	NA	TRBV5-1	16	TRBJ2-2	CASSLEGGRTTGELFF	TGCGCCAGCAGCTTGGAAGGCGGGAGGACGACCGGGGAGCTGTTTTTT
NA	NA	TRBV19	16	TRBJ2-7	CASSIERQSASYEQYF	TGTGCCAGTAGTATAGAGAGGCAGTCCGCCTCCTACGAGCAGTACTTC
NA	NA	TRBV28	11	TRBJ1-1	CASRGNTEAFF	TGTGCCAGCAGAGGGAACACTGAAGCTTTCTTT
NA	NA	TRBV15	15	TRBJ1-1	CATSRDRAANTEAFF	TGTGCCACCAGCAGAGATAGGGCAGCTAACACTGAAGCTTTCTTT
NA	NA	TRBV19	13	TRBJ1-1	CASSSTRDTEAFF	TGTGCCAGTAGTAGCACCAGGGACACTGAAGCTTTCTTT
NA	NA	TRBV5-6	14	TRBJ1-1	CASSLPGANTEAFF	TGTGCCAGCAGCTTGCCAGGGGCGAACACTGAAGCTTTCTTT
TRBD1	NA	TRBV3-1/TRBV3-2	15	TRBJ1-6	CASSQADRGYSPLHF	TGTGCCAGCAGCCAAGCCGACAGGGGTTATTCACCCCTCCACTTT
NA	NA	TRBV3-1/TRBV3-2	13	TRBJ2-7	CASSPQSVYEQYF	TGTGCCAGCAGCCCTCAGAGCGTGTACGAGCAGTACTTC
NA	NA	TRBV18	13	TRBJ2-5	CASSPSHGETQYF	TGTGCCAGCTCACCTTCTCACGGAGAGACCCAGTACTTC
TRBD2	NA	TRBV3-1/TRBV3-2	16	TRBJ2-7	CASSQAGVAGQYEQYF	TGTGCCAGCAGCCAAGCCGGGGTAGCGGGACAATACGAGCAGTACTTC
TRBD2	NA	TRBV5-1	14	TRBJ2-3	CASGRTSGTDTQYF	TGCGCCAGCGGCCGGACTAGCGGCACAGATACGCAGTATTTT
NA	once	TRBV28	12	TRBJ2-7	CASSLYGYEQYF	TGTGCCAGCAGTTTATATGGCTACGAGCAGTACTTC
NA	NA	TRBV7-9	18	TRBJ1-4	CASSPGSWWGKANEKLFF	TGTGCCAGCAGCCCAGGGAGCTGGTGGGGAAAGGCTAATGAAAAACTGTTTTTT
NA	NA	TRBV20-1	11	TRBJ1-4	CSAMWGEKLFF	TGCAGTGCTATGTGGGGTGAAAAACTGTTTTTT
NA	NA	TRBV28	14	TRBJ1-4	CASSPQGQWGSLFF	TGTGCCAGCAGTCCTCAGGGGCAATGGGGGTCTCTGTTTTTT
NA	NA	TRBV25-1	17	TRBJ2-3	CASSELKAESSTDTQYF	TGTGCCAGCAGTGAATTGAAGGCAGAGTCTAGCACAGATACGCAGTATTTT
NA	NA	TRBV6-1	13	TRBJ1-2	CASSEWANYGYTF	TGTGCCAGCAGTGAATGGGCTAACTATGGCTACACCTTC
TRBD1	NA	TRBV6-1	15	TRBJ1-2	CASSEAQGAVNGYTF	TGTGCCAGCAGTGAAGCACAGGGGGCTGTGAATGGCTACACCTTC
NA	NA	TRBV19	15	TRBJ1-6	CASRVSARGDSPLHF	TGTGCCAGTAGAGTGTCAGCTCGTGGTGATTCACCCCTCCACTTT
TRBD1	NA	TRBV9	13	TRBJ1-5	CASSRQGSQPQHF	TGTGCCAGCAGCCGACAGGGAAGTCAGCCCCAGCATTTT
NA	NA	TRBV21-1	11	TRBJ1-4	CASPPQKKLFF	TGTGCCAGCCCCCCCCAAAAAAAACTGTTTTTT
NA	NA	TRBV28	12	TRBJ2-7	CASSGTRDEQYF	TGTGCCAGCAGTGGAACGCGGGACGAGCAGTACTTC
TRBD1	NA	TRBV7-2	14	TRBJ2-3	CASSPDRGFGSWYF	TGTGCCAGCAGCCCCGACAGGGGATTTGGTTCGTGGTATTTT
NA	once	TRBV28	12	TRBJ2-3	CASSFGWDTQYF	TGTGCCAGCAGTTTTGGGTGGGATACGCAGTATTTT
NA	NA	TRBV24-1	13	TRBJ2-1	CATSTTGVGEQFF	TGTGCCACCAGTACTACGGGTGTGGGTGAGCAGTTCTTC
NA	NA	TRBV4-1	16	TRBJ2-1	CASSQLPGGAYNEQFF	TGCGCCAGCAGCCAGCTCCCCGGGGGCGCTTACAATGAGCAGTTCTTC
NA	NA	TRBV25-1	15	TRBJ2-5	CASSEPSGGRRTQYF	TGTGCCAGCAGTGAACCCTCCGGGGGCCGGCGGACCCAGTACTTC
TRBD2	NA	TRBV3-1/TRBV3-2	13	TRBJ2-3	CASGGRAEDTQYF	TGTGCCAGCGGAGGGAGGGCCGAAGATACGCAGTATTTT
NA	NA	TRBV29-1	9	TRBJ2-1	CSAGGEQFF	TGCAGCGCCGGAGGTGAGCAGTTCTTC